This T cell receptor beta chain was recorded in a study of cytomegalovirus exposure and HLA in healthy donors. Study-wide context: An analysis done earlier identified more than 90 million unique TCR beta sequences from approximately 170 million T cells.

With V trimmed by 4 bases and J by 7 bases, 6 bases remained unmatched. The CDR3 consists of 15 residues. The germline gives CDR1 SGHRS, CDR2 YFSETQ. This clone was recorded a few times. Antigen: not known. PCR was performed using 60 Vbeta and 13 Jbeta primers. How the authors handled the data: An analysis performed later counted 60 million to 90 million unique TCR beta chains (roughly 9.9 million of them shared). Only in-frame clones appear in the TCRdb table, and some are missing; sequencing was by immunoSEQ multiplex PCR. The V and J calls and clone size are taken from that table; D and trimming were inferred from the DNA. The sample consists of about 150,000 clones, approximately 80% of them appearing once. Whole-study results and caveats: The classifier reportedly diagnosed cytomegalovirus status with high sensitivity and specificity. Cytomegalovirus-associated status was assigned to roughly 160 TCR beta chains.

The TCR originated in a male donor in good health and CMV-seronegative. V and J are TRBV5-1 and TRBJ2-1, with 12 bases lining up with TRBD1. Sequencing used PBMCs. The CDR3 DNA reads TGCGCCAGCAGCCCCGGGACAGGGGGCAGAAATGAGCAGTTCTTC. Its translation is CASSPGTGGRNEQFF.